Each of the 3 T cell receptor beta chains below was sequenced from the same sample in a study of shared T cell receptors in the human thymus. Assay: immunoSEQ multiplex PCR; the TCRdb copy retains only in-frame clones and omits some. The table shows over 65,000 clones, with about 95% occurring only once. The sequenced sample was thymocytes. The receptors were gathered from a human donor.

The chain uses TRBV15 and TRBJ2-7; D possibly matches TRBD1 or TRBD2 (5 bases each). This CDR3 has 16 amino acids. Germline CDR1 LNHNV, CDR2 YYDKDF (reference sequence). Trimming cost V 0 bases and J 0 bases, with 12 bases left between them. CDR3 protein: CATSRDQGESSYEQYF. CDR3 nucleotides: TGTGCCACCAGCAGAGATCAGGGAGAAAGCTCCTACGAGCAGTACTTC.

This clone was observed a single time. The chain has TRBV9 and TRBJ2-1; TRBD1 agrees at 8 bases. V was clipped by 4 bases and J by 6 bases; unmatched bases: 9. The V gene's germline CDR1 is SGDLS and CDR2 YYNGEE. The CDR3 covers 15 residues. The CDR3 is CASSYSGTGLNEQFF. The CDR3 region has the DNA TGTGCCAGCAGCTACTCCGGGACAGGACTCAATGAGCAGTTCTTC.

This sequence joins TRBV28 and TRBJ1-5; 11 positions match TRBD1. V lost 5 bases and J lost 4; bases outside the gene matches: 16. The germline V gene encodes CDR1 MDHEN and CDR2 SYDVKM. The CDR3 runs to 19 residues. Here the CDR3 reads CASSQNPIGTGGPNQPQHF. CDR3 in DNA: TGTGCCAGCAGTCAGAACCCCATCGGGACAGGGGGTCCTAATCAGCCCCAGCATTTT.